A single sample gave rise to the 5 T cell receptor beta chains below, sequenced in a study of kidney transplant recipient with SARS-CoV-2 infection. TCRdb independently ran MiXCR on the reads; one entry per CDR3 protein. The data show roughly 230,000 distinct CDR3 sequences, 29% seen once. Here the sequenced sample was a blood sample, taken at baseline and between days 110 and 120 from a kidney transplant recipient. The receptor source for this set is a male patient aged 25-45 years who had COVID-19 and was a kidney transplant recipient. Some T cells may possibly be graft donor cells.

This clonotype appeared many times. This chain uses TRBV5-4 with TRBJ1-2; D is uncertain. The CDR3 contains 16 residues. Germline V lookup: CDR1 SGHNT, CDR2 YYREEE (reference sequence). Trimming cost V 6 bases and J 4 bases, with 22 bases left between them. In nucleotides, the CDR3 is TGTGCCAGCAATATTAACGTACCAGGAAAGACCTATGGCTACACCTTC. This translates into CASNINVPGKTYGYTF.

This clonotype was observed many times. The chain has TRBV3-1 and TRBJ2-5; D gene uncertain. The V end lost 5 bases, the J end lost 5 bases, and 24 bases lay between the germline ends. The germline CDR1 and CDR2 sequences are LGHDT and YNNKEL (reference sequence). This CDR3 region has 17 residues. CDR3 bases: TGTGCCAGCAGCTCGAATCTTCCCATTTCTTTCTCTGAGACCCAGTACTTC. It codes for CASSSNLPISFSETQYF.

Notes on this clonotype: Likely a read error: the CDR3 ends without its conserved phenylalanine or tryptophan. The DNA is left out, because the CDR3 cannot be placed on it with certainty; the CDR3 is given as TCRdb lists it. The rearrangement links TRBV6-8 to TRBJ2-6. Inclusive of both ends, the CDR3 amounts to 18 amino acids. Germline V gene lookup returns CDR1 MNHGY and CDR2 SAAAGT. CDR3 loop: CASSAIRRSNKVGPTSWL.

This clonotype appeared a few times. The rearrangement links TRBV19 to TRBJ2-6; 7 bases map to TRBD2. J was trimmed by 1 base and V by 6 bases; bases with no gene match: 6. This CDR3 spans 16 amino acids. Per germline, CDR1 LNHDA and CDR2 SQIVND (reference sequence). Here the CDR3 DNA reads TGTGCCAGTAGCCTGGGGGAGGGTTCTGGGGCCAACGTCCTGACTTTC. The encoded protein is CASSLGEGSGANVLTF.

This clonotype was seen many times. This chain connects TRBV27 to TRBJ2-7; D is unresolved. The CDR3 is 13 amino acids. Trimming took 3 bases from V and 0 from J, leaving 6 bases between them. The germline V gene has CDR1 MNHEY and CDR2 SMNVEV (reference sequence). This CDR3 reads CASSFGVSYEQYF. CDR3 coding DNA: TGTGCCAGCAGTTTCGGCGTCTCCTACGAGCAGTACTTC.